The 21 T cell receptor beta chains reported below all come from one sample, sequenced in a study of brain T cells in children with intractable seizures. Produced via immunoSEQ multiplex PCR; TCRdb's table is partial and in-frame only. The sample consists of approximately 44,000 clones, approximately 90% of them appearing once. Source: peripheral blood, taken at surgery. Receptors were obtained from a girl aged 2 to 10 with tuberous sclerosis and intractable seizures.

This clone was detected only once. The chain links TRBV19 to TRBJ1-4; possibly TRBD1 for D (5 bases). CDR1 is LNHDA, CDR2 SQIVND, per germline (reference sequence). Trimming shortened V by 3 bases and J by 4 bases, and 12 bases separated the two germline ends. The CDR3 has 15 amino acids. The CDR3 sequence: CASSIAAGSNEKLFF. The CDR3 DNA follows: TGTGCCAGTAGTATCGCGGCAGGGAGTAATGAAAAACTGTTTTTT.

The J gene is TRBJ1-1, the V gene TRBV11-2; D is perhaps TRBD1 (5 bases). Germline V lookup: CDR1 SGHAT, CDR2 FQNNGV. V gave up 2 bases and J gave up 3 bases, with 19 bases separating them. CDR3 length: 17 residues. CDR3 in amino acids: CASSLFFGSRGHTEAFF. In nucleotides, the CDR3 is TGTGCCAGCAGCTTATTCTTCGGGAGCCGGGGACACACTGAAGCTTTCTTT.

This clone was found once. This chain uses TRBV5-6 with TRBJ1-3, with D perhaps matching TRBD1 (5 bases). The V gene lost 5 bases and the J gene lost 0 bases, with 12 bases spanning the gap. The CDR3 loop spans 15 amino acids. The germline V gene has CDR1 SGHDT and CDR2 YYEEEE. CDR3 sequence (DNA): TGTGCCAGCAGACCCCAGGGAAGCTCTGGAAACACCATATATTTT. Translating gives CASRPQGSSGNTIYF. Full variable domain (outside the CDR3, taken from reference TRBV5-6 and TRBJ1-3): DAGVTQSPTHLIKTRGQQVTLRCSPKSGHDTVSWYQQALGQGPQFIFQYYEEEERQRGNFPDRFSGHQFPNYSSELNVNALLLGDSALYLCASRPQGSSGNTIYFGEGSWLTVV.

The chain uses TRBV11-1 and TRBJ1-1; D unclear. Germline V gene data show CDR1 as SGHAT and CDR2 as FQDESV (reference sequence). Deletions cut 6 bases from V and 2 bases from J, with 13 bases between. The CDR3 length is 14 residues. CDR3 loop: CASRSPARNTEAFF. CDR3 in DNA: TGTGCCAGCAGGTCGCCTGCAAGAAACACTGAAGCTTTCTTT.

The V call is TRBV29-1, the J call TRBJ2-1, with 8 bases matching TRBD2. Trimming removed 0 bases from V and 12 bases from J; junction bases left unmatched: 10. Germline V lookup: CDR1 SQVTM, CDR2 ANQGSEA. The CDR3 runs to 14 residues. The CDR3 is CSVEEVLAVGAQFF. DNA of the CDR3: TGCAGCGTTGAAGAAGTACTAGCGGTTGGGGCGCAGTTCTTC.

The chain has TRBV18 and TRBJ2-5; weak D call: TRBD1 (6 bases). The CDR3 runs to 15 residues. In germline, CDR1 is KGHSH, CDR2 LQKENI. V was cut by 0 bases and J by 3 bases, with 11 bases left in between. The CDR3 is CASSPPTGWKETQYF. The CDR3 nucleotides are TGTGCCAGCTCACCACCGACAGGCTGGAAAGAGACCCAGTACTTC.

This rearrangement joins TRBV5-6 to TRBJ1-4; 7 nucleotides align to TRBD1. V was clipped by 3 bases and J by 5 bases; unmatched bases: 7. The CDR3 totals 15 residues. In germline, CDR1 is SGHDT, CDR2 YYEEEE. The CDR3 DNA reads TGTGCCAGCAGCTCCCCCGGGACAGAGAATGAAAAACTGTTTTTT. Its protein is CASSSPGTENEKLFF.

The chain joins TRBV30 to TRBJ1-2; D is ambiguous. Germline assignment: CDR1 GTSNPN and CDR2 SVGIG (reference sequence). Deletions cut 1 base from V and 5 bases from J, with 8 bases between. This CDR3 has 12 residues. The CDR3 here is CAWSGGWYGYTF. Written as DNA, the CDR3 is TGTGCCTGGAGTGGTGGTTGGTATGGCTACACCTTC.

A note on this clone: A read error may produce the germline difference seen at one junction end. J is TRBJ1-2 and V is TRBV2; D ambiguous. Germline V lookup: CDR1 SNHLY, CDR2 FYNNEI. The length of the CDR3 is 11 residues. The CDR3 here is CASSEGATSSF. The CDR3 DNA reads TGTGCCAGCAGTGAGGGTGCTACTAGTTCCTTC.

This clone was recorded a few times. The V and J genes are TRBV2 and TRBJ1-2, with a possible D match to TRBD1 (5 bases). The CDR3 length is 15 residues. From germline, CDR1 is SNHLY and CDR2 FYNNEI. V gave up 3 bases and J gave up 8 bases, with 19 bases separating them. The CDR3 spells CASSDETVRVQGYTF. The CDR3 DNA sequence: TGTGCCAGCAGTGATGAGACAGTAAGGGTGCAGGGCTACACCTTC. Based on the CDR3 plus reference TRBV2 and TRBJ1-2, the full variable domain is EPEVTQTPSHQVTQMGQEVILRCVPISNHLYFYWYRQILGQKVEFLVSFYNNEISEKSEIFDDQFSVERPDGSNFTLKIRSTKLEDSAMYFCASSDETVRVQGYTFGSGTRLTVV.

The table lists this clone with a count of one. This rearrangement joins TRBV27 to TRBJ1-5, with 12 positions matching TRBD1. The CDR3 runs to 15 residues. The V gene's germline CDR1 is MNHEY and CDR2 SMNVEV (reference sequence). Trimming at V came to 4 bases and at J to 5 bases, leaving 3 bases not matched to a gene. The CDR3 DNA reads as TGTGCCAGCAGTTCCGGGACAGGGGGCTATCAGCCCCAGCATTTT. Its translation: CASSSGTGGYQPQHF.

The V gene is TRBV7-3, the J gene TRBJ2-3; TRBD1 aligns across 12 bases. CDR3 size: 13 residues. Germline V gene sequence: CDR1 SGHTA, CDR2 FQGTGA. Trimming cost V 11 bases and J 6 bases; bases outside gene matches: 6. CDR3 loop: CASGGQGADTQYF. CDR3 in DNA: TGTGCCTCGGGGGGACAGGGGGCGGATACGCAGTATTTT.

The CDR3, as DNA: TGTGCCAGCAGCTTGGTGGACAGGGTCCCGAGCTCCTACAATGAGCAGTTCTTC. Translation: CASSLVDRVPSSYNEQFF. The J gene is TRBJ2-1, the V gene TRBV5-8; 8 bases are shared with TRBD1. Germline V CDR1 and CDR2: SGHTS, YDEGEE. The CDR3 has 18 amino acids. V was pared by 0 bases and J by 0 bases, with 8 bases of the junction left unmatched.

The chain links TRBV30 to TRBJ2-7, with a possible D match to TRBD1 (5 bases). Germline V lookup: CDR1 GTSNPN, CDR2 SVGIG (reference sequence). The V end was cut by 0 bases, the J end by 6 bases, with 12 bases between. This CDR3 is 13 amino acids long. The CDR3 reads CAWSVPGIGEQYF. CDR3 nucleotide sequence: TGTGCCTGGAGTGTACCAGGGATCGGCGAGCAGTACTTC. Based on the CDR3 plus reference TRBV30 and TRBJ2-7, the full variable domain is SQTIHQWPATLVQPVGSPLSLECTVEGTSNPNLYWYRQAAGRGLQLLFYSVGIGQISSEVPQNLSASRPQDRQFILSSKKLLLSDSGFYLCAWSVPGIGEQYFGPGTRLTVT.

The genes are TRBV12-3 or TRBV12-4 and TRBJ2-7; D possibly corresponds to TRBD1 (5 bases). With 4 bases removed from V and 5 bases from J, the gap between germline ends came to 9 bases. The CDR3 consists of 12 residues. The CDR3 spells CASSSQGHEQYF. The CDR3 region has the DNA TGTGCCAGCAGTTCCCAGGGCCACGAGCAGTACTTC.

The chain recombines TRBV4-2 with TRBJ2-3; 10 bases line up with TRBD2. The CDR3 is made up of 15 amino acids. The trim removed 4 bases at V and 1 base at J, leaving 2 bases unmatched. Germline values: CDR1 LGHNA, CDR2 YNFKEQ. The CDR3 loop reads CASSLTSGGTDTQYF. The CDR3 region has the DNA TGTGCCAGCAGCCTTACTAGCGGGGGCACAGATACGCAGTATTTT.

The chain is built from TRBV5-5 and TRBJ1-1; 7 nucleotides agree with TRBD1. The V gene's germline CDR1 is SGHKS and CDR2 YYEKEE (reference sequence). The CDR3 loop spans 13 amino acids. Unmatched junction bases numbered 4, after V lost 3 bases and J lost 5 bases. The chain's CDR3 is CASSSRQGTEAFF. The DNA of the CDR3 is TGTGCCAGCAGCTCACGACAGGGAACTGAAGCTTTCTTT. Drawing the rest from reference TRBV5-5 and TRBJ1-1, the complete variable domain is DAGVTQSPTHLIKTRGQQVTLRCSPISGHKSVSWYQQVLGQGPQFIFQYYEKEERGRGNFPDRFSARQFPNYSSELNVNALLLGDSALYLCASSSRQGTEAFFGQGTRLTVV.

The chain is built from TRBV28 and TRBJ1-2; D gene uncertain. The length of the CDR3 is 12 residues. Deletions cut 5 bases from V and 4 bases from J, with 8 bases between. Germline CDR1 MDHEN, CDR2 SYDVKM. This CDR3 is CASSLVSYGYTF. CDR3 nucleotide sequence: TGTGCCAGCAGTCTAGTTTCCTATGGCTACACCTTC.

The chain is built from TRBV5-6 and TRBJ1-3; tentative D call: TRBD1 (5 bases). Germline CDR1 reads SGHDT; CDR2 reads YYEEEE. The CDR3 has 16 amino acids. The V end was cut by 3 bases, the J end by 0 bases, with 13 bases between. The CDR3 loop is CASSSRAGVSGNTIYF. The CDR3 DNA reads as TGTGCCAGCAGCTCCAGGGCAGGTGTCTCTGGAAACACCATATATTTT. The full variable domain, its missing parts supplied by reference TRBV5-6 and TRBJ1-3, is DAGVTQSPTHLIKTRGQQVTLRCSPKSGHDTVSWYQQALGQGPQFIFQYYEEEERQRGNFPDRFSGHQFPNYSSELNVNALLLGDSALYLCASSSRAGVSGNTIYFGEGSWLTVV.

CDR3 region: CASRGTGNTGELFF. CDR3 sequence (DNA): TGTGCCAGCAGAGGGACAGGGAACACCGGGGAGCTGTTTTTT. The chain uses TRBV6-5 and TRBJ2-2, with 8 bases matching TRBD1. With 6 bases clipped from V and 1 base from J, the junction kept 1 base outside the gene matches. The germline CDR1 and CDR2 sequences are MNHEY and SVGAGI. This CDR3 comprises 14 residues.

The chain links TRBV6-5 to TRBJ1-1; D is unclear. CDR3 length: 16 residues. The V and J ends lost 4 bases and 0 bases respectively, with 15 bases between them. Germline assignment: CDR1 MNHEY and CDR2 SVGAGI. The CDR3 is CASSFSSRTLNTEAFF. CDR3 sequence (DNA): TGTGCCAGCAGTTTCTCCTCAAGGACGTTGAACACTGAAGCTTTCTTT.